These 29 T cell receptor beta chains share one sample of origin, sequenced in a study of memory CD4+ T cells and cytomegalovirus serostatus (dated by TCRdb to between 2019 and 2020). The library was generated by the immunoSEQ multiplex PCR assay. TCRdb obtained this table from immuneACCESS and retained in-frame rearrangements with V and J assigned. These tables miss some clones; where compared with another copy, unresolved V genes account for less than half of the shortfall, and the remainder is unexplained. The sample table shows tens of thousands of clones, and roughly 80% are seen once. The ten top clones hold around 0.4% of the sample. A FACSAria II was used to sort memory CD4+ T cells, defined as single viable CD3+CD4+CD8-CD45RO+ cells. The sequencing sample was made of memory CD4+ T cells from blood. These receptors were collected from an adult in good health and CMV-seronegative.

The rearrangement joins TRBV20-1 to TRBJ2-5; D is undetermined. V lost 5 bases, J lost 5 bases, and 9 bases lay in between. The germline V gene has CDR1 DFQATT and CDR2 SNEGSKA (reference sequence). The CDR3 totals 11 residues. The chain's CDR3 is CSAEHSETQYF. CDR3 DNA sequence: TGCAGTGCTGAACACTCGGAGACCCAGTACTTC.

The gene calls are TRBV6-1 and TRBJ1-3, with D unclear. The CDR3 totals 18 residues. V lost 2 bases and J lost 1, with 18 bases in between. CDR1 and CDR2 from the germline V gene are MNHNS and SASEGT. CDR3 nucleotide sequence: TGTGCCAGCAGTGAACCTTCCGTGGCACACGATTCTGGAAACACCATATATTTT. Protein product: CASSEPSVAHDSGNTIYF.

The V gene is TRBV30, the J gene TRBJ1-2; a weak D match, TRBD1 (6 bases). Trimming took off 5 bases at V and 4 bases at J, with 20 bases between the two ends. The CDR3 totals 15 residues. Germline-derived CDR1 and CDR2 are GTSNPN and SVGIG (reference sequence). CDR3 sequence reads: CAWQRGGWYRYGYTF. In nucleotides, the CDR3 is TGTGCCTGGCAACGAGGGGGGTGGTATCGCTATGGCTACACCTTC.

The CDR3 loop reads CAISEAGSMDTQYF. The DNA for the CDR3 is TGTGCCATCAGTGAGGCGGGGTCGATGGATACGCAGTATTTT. The chain is built from TRBV10-3 and TRBJ2-3, with D possibly TRBD2 on 6 matching bases. The germline gives CDR1 ENHRY, CDR2 SYGVKD. The CDR3 covers 14 residues. V gave up 2 bases and J gave up 6 bases, with 12 bases separating them.

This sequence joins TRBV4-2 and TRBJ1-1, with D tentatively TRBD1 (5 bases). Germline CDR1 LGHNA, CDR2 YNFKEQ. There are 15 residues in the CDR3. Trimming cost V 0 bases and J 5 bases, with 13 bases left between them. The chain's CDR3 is CASSQDSGLNTEAFF. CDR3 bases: TGTGCCAGCAGCCAAGATTCAGGGTTAAATACTGAAGCTTTCTTT.

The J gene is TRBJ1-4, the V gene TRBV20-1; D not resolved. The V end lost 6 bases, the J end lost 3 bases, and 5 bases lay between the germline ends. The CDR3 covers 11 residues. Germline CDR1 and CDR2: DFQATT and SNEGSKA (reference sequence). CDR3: CSAGANEKLFF. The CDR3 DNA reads TGCAGTGCCGGGGCTAATGAAAAACTGTTTTTT.

The CDR3 DNA reads as TGTGCCAGCAGGGTCTCAGGGGCGTTGACTGAAGCTTTCTTT. Translated: CASRVSGALTEAFF. The chain employs TRBV6-1 and TRBJ1-1, with D maybe TRBD1 (6 bases). The CDR3 has 14 amino acids. With 6 bases removed from V and 5 bases from J, the gap between germline ends came to 16 bases. Looked up from germline, CDR1 is MNHNS and CDR2 is SASEGT.

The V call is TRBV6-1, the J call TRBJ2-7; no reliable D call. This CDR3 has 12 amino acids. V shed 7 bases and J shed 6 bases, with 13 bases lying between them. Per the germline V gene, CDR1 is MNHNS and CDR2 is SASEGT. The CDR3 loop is CASMWALGEQYF. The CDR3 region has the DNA TGTGCCAGCATGTGGGCCCTAGGCGAGCAGTACTTC.

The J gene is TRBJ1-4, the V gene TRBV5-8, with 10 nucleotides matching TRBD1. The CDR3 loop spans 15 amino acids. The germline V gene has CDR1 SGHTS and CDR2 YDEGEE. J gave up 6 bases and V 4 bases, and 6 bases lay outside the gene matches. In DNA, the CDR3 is TGTGCCAGCAGCCGAGGGACAGGGGCATATGAAAAACTGTTTTTT. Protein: CASSRGTGAYEKLFF.

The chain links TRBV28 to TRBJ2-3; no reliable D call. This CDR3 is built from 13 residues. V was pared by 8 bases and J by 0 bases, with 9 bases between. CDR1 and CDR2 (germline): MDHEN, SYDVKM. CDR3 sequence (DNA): TGTGCCAGCGGTCGTCCTAGCACAGATACGCAGTATTTT. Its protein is CASGRPSTDTQYF. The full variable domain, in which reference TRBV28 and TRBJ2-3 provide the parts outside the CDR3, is DVKVTQSSRYLVKRTGEKVFLECVQDMDHENMFWYRQDPGLGLRLIYFSYDVKMKEKGDIPEGYSVSREKKERFSLILESASTNQTSMYLCASGRPSTDTQYFGPGTRLTVL.

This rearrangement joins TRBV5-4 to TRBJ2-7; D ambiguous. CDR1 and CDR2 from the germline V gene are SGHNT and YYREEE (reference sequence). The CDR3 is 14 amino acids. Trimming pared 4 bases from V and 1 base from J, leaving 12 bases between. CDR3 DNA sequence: TGTGCCAGCAGCAAGGCGGACGGATCCTACGAGCAGTACTTC. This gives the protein CASSKADGSYEQYF.

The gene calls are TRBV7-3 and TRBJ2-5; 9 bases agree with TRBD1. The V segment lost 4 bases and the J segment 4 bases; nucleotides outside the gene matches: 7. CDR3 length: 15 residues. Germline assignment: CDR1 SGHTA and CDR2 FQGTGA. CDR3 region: CASSSLGTGTETQYF. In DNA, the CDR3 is TGTGCCAGCAGCTCCCTCGGGACAGGGACAGAGACCCAGTACTTC.

The CDR3 sequence: CASSVVGGASYNEQFF. The CDR3 coding sequence is TGTGCCAGCAGCGTAGTGGGGGGGGCCTCCTACAATGAGCAGTTCTTC. This chain connects TRBV9 to TRBJ2-1; possibly TRBD2 for D (7 bases). V was cut by 0 bases and J by 0 bases, with 10 bases left in between. The CDR3 has 16 residues. Per germline, CDR1 SGDLS and CDR2 YYNGEE.

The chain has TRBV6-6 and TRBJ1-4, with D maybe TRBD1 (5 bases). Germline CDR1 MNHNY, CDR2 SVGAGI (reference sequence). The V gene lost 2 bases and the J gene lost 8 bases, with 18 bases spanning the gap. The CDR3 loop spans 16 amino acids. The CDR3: CASSYRGSLEGEKLFF. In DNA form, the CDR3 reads TGTGCCAGCAGTTACCGGGGGTCACTCGAGGGGGAAAAACTGTTTTTT.

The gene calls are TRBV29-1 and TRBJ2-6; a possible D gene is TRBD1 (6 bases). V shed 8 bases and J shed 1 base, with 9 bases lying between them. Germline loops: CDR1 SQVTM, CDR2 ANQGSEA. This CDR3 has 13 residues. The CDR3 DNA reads TGCAGCTTTACAGGGTCTGGGGCCAACGTCCTGACTTTC. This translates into CSFTGSGANVLTF. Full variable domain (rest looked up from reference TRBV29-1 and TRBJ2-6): SAVISQKPSRDICQRGTSLTIQCQVDSQVTMMFWYRQQPGQSLTLIATANQGSEATYESGFVIDKFPISRPNLTFSTLTVSNMSPEDSSIYLCSFTGSGANVLTFGAGSRLTVL.

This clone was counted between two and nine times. The CDR3, as DNA: TGTGCCAGCAGTGAGACATATGGCTACACCTTC. Translating it yields CASSETYGYTF. The chain uses TRBV6-1 and TRBJ1-2, with D unclear. Per the germline V gene, CDR1 is MNHNS and CDR2 is SASEGT. The CDR3 covers 11 residues. Trimming shortened V by 3 bases and J by 5 bases, and 4 bases separated the two germline ends.

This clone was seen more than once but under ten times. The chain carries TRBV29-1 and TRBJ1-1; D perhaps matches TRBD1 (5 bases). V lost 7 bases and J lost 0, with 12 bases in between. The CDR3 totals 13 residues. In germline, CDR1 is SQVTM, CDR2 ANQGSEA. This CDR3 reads CSAFGQVNTEAFF. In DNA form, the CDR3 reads TGCAGCGCCTTCGGACAAGTGAACACTGAAGCTTTCTTT.

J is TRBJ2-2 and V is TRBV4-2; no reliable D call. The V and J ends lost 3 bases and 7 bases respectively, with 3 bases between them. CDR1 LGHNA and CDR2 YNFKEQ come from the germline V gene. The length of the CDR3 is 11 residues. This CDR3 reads CASSQYGELFF. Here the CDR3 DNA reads TGTGCCAGCAGCCAGTACGGGGAGCTGTTTTTT.

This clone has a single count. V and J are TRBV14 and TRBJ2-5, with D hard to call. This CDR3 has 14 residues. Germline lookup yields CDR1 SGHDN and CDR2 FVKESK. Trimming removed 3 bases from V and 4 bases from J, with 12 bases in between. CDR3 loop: CASSQVRLGETQYF. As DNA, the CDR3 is TGTGCCAGCAGCCAGGTTAGGCTTGGAGAGACCCAGTACTTC.

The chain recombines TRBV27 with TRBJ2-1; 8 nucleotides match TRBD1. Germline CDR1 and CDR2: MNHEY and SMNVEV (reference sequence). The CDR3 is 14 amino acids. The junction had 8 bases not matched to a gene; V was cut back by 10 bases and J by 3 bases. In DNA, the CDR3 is TGTGCCATCTCCCGGGACAGGTTCTACAATGAGCAGTTCTTC. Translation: CAISRDRFYNEQFF.

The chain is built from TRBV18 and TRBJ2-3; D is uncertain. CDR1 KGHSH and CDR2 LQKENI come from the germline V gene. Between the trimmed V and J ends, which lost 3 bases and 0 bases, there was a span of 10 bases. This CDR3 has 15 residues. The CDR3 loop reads CASSPGGLSTDTQYF. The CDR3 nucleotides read TGTGCCAGCTCACCGGGCGGCTTGAGCACAGATACGCAGTATTTT.

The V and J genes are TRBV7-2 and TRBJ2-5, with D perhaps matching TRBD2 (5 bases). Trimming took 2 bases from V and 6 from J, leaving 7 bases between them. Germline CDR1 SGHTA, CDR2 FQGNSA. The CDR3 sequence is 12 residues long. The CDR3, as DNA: TGTGCCAGCAGCTTAAGAGGGAAGACCCAGTACTTC. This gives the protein CASSLRGKTQYF. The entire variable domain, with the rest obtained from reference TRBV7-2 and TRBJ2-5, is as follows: GAGVSQSPSNKVTEKGKDVELRCDPISGHTALYWYRQSLGQGLEFLIYFQGNSAPDKSGLPSDRFSAERTGGSVSTLTIQRTQQEDSAVYLCASSLRGKTQYFGPGTRLLVL.

CDR3 in amino acids: CASSFPGTGNYGYTF. The CDR3 coding sequence is TGTGCCAGCAGTTTCCCCGGGACAGGGAACTATGGCTACACCTTC. V usage is TRBV14 and J usage is TRBJ1-2; 9 nucleotides match TRBD1. The V and J ends lost 6 bases and 2 bases, in that order; junction bases with no gene match: 7. The CDR3 extends over 15 amino acids. The V gene's germline CDR1 is SGHDN and CDR2 FVKESK.

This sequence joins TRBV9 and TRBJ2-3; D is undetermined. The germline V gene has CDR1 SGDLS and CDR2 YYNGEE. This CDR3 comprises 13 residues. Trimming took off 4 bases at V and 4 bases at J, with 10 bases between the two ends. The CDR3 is CASSKFYPDTQYF. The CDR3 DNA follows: TGTGCCAGCAGCAAGTTCTATCCAGATACGCAGTATTTT.

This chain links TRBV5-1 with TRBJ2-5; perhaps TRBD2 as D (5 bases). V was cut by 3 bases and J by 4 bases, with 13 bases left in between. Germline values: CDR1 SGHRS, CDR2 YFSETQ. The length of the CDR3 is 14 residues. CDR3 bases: TGCGCCAGCAGCTCCCGCGGGCTGGTAGAGACCCAGTACTTC. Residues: CASSSRGLVETQYF.

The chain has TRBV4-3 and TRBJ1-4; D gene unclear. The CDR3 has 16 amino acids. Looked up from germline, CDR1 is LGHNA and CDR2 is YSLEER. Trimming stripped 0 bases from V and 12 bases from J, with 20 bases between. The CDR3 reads CASSQDLSGGARELFF. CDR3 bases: TGCGCCAGCAGCCAAGATCTTTCGGGCGGCGCGAGGGAACTGTTTTTT.

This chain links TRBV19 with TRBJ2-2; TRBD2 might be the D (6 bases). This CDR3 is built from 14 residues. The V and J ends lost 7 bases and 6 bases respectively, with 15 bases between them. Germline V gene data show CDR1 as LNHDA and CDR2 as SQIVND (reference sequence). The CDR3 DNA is TGTGCCAGTATGGTCCGGAGGGGCGCCGGGGAGCTGTTTTTT. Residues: CASMVRRGAGELFF.

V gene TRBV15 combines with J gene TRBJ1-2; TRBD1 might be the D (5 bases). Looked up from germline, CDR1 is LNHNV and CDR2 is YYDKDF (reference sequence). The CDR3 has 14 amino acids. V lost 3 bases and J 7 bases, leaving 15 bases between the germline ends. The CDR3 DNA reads TGTGCCACCAGCAGGACAGTTCGTGGGTTTGGCTACACCTTC. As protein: CATSRTVRGFGYTF.

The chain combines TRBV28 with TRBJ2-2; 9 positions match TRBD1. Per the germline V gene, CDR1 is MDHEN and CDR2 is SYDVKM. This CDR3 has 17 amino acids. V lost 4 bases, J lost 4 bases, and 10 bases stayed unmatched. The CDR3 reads CASSYPSGQGSTGELFF. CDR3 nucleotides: TGTGCCAGCAGTTATCCGTCGGGACAGGGAAGCACCGGGGAGCTGTTTTTT.